Listed below are T cell receptor beta chains from one sample, sequenced in a study of blood T cell repertoires in COVID-19. The repertoire was sequenced with immunoSEQ multiplex PCR; TCRdb's copy has only in-frame clones and lacks some. In the table there are more than 95,000 clones, about 79% of which are singletons. Sequences were obtained from peripheral blood. The receptors derive from a woman aged 80 or over with active or convalescent COVID-19. Each CDR3 is given with its conserved first and last residue. The order of the fields is clone size, V gene, J gene, D gene, CDR3 DNA, CDR3 protein. The D gene is left open where the match is weak. Where a row states a size, it is once, few, many or the class of an expanded clone; other rows omit it.

-	TRBV6-4	TRBJ2-3	TRBD2	TGTGCCAGCAGTGACCCAGCGGGAGGGCCCGTAGATACGCAGTATTTT	CASSDPAGGPVDTQYF
-	TRBV7-2	TRBJ1-1	TRBD1	TGTGCCAGCAGCCCTCGAGCAGGGGGTGTAGCTTTCTTT	CASSPRAGGVAFF
-	TRBV18	TRBJ2-3	-	TGTGCCAGCTCACCCCCCGGGACGCAGTATTTT	CASSPPGTQYF
-	TRBV3-1/TRBV3-2	TRBJ1-4	TRBD1	TGTGCCAGCAGCCAAGGACCGGGACAGGGGCTGAATAATGAAAAACTGTTTTTT	CASSQGPGQGLNNEKLFF
once	TRBV6-5	TRBJ1-1	TRBD1	TGTGCCAGCACCAAGAATCCGGGACAGGGAACTGAAGCTTTCTTT	CASTKNPGQGTEAFF
-	TRBV19	TRBJ2-5	TRBD1	TGTGCCAGTAGTATAGGAACCACAGGGGTAGAGACCCAGTACTTC	CASSIGTTGVETQYF
-	TRBV7-9	TRBJ2-1	TRBD2	TGTGCCAGCAGTTACCGGACTAGCGGGAACTATGAGCAGTTCTTC	CASSYRTSGNYEQFF
few	TRBV20-1	TRBJ2-7	TRBD1	TGCAGTGCTAGTGATTCGGACAGGGGCTCCTACGAGCAGTACTTC	CSASDSDRGSYEQYF
-	TRBV21-1	TRBJ1-5	-	TGTGCCAGCACCGGGACAGGGGGCGTAGTTAGCAATCAGCCCCAGCATTTT	CASTGTGGVVSNQPQHF
-	TRBV19	TRBJ1-6	-	TGTGCCAGTAGTACCCAGTCGGTAGTCGGGACCCTCCACTTT	CASSTQSVVGTLHF
-	TRBV6-5	TRBJ2-2	TRBD1	TGTGCCAGTCGGGACAGGAACACCGGGGAGCTGTTTTTT	CASRDRNTGELFF
-	TRBV28	TRBJ1-2	-	TGTGCCAGCAGCCTGAGGGCCTCCTATGGCTACACCTTC	CASSLRASYGYTF
-	TRBV6-5	TRBJ2-2	TRBD2	TGTGCCAGCAGTTACATGGCGGGGGGGCTGACCGGGGAGCTGTTTTTT	CASSYMAGGLTGELFF
-	TRBV5-1	TRBJ1-2	-	TGCGCCAGCAGCTTGGGGTCTGGGGCGGATGCTCCTAACTATGGCTACACCTTC	CASSLGSGADAPNYGYTF
-	TRBV6-5	TRBJ2-1	TRBD1	TGTGCCAGCAGTAAGAGGGGGCAATCCTACAATGAGCAGTTCTTC	CASSKRGQSYNEQFF
-	TRBV28	TRBJ1-5	-	TGTGCCAGCAGTTCTTCTTATCAGCCCCAGCATTTT	CASSSSYQPQHF
-	TRBV6-5	TRBJ1-2	-	TGTGCCAGCAGTTTATACAGAGATGGCTACACCTTC	CASSLYRDGYTF
-	TRBV18	TRBJ1-1	TRBD1	TGTGCCAGCTCATTAGGACAGGGCGAAGCTTTCTTT	CASSLGQGEAFF
-	TRBV21-1	TRBJ2-2	-	TGTGCCAGCAGCAGACTAGCGGGAGACACCGGGGAGCTGTTTTTT	CASSRLAGDTGELFF
-	TRBV30	TRBJ2-7	-	TGTGCCTGGAGTGTAGAGTACGAGCAGTACTTC	CAWSVEYEQYF
-	TRBV28	TRBJ1-6	-	TGTGCCAGCACGGGGAGGTCCTATAATTCACCCCTCCACTTT	CASTGRSYNSPLHF
-	TRBV28	TRBJ1-2	-	TGTGCCAGCAGTATAGGACAGAATCTTTATGGCTACACCTTC	CASSIGQNLYGYTF
-	TRBV5-1	TRBJ1-1	TRBD1	TGCGCCAGCAGCGAACAGGGGAACCTTGAAGCTTTCTTT	CASSEQGNLEAFF
-	TRBV7-9	TRBJ2-7	-	TGTGCCAGCAGCTTACCACTGACCTACGAGCAGTACTTC	CASSLPLTYEQYF
-	TRBV28	TRBJ2-4	-	TGTGCCAGCAGCCGCCCGTGGGGGGAGAGGAACATTCAGTACTTC	CASSRPWGERNIQYF
-	TRBV27	TRBJ1-6	-	TGTGCCAGCAGTCGGGGAGGGGGTAGCTCCTATAATTCACCCCTCCACTTT	CASSRGGGSSYNSPLHF
few	TRBV7-9	TRBJ2-1	-	TGTGCCAGCAGCTTAAACCCCAGACAGGCTGAGCAGTTCTTC	CASSLNPRQAEQFF
-	TRBV6-5	TRBJ1-2	TRBD1	TGTGCCAGCAGAAGAACCGGGACAGGGAATGGCTACACCTTC	CASRRTGTGNGYTF
-	TRBV6-2/TRBV6-3	TRBJ1-1	TRBD1	TGTGCCAGCAGTTACTTCCCACAGGGGGCGCAATCTTTCTTT	CASSYFPQGAQSFF
-	TRBV5-8	TRBJ1-2	-	TGTGCCAGCAGCACTGGGGAACAGGCTACACGCGGCTATGGCTACACCTTC	CASSTGEQATRGYGYTF
-	TRBV15	TRBJ2-1	TRBD1	TGTGCCACCAGCTCCTGGACAGGGGGACATGAGCAGTTCTTC	CATSSWTGGHEQFF
-	TRBV11-2	TRBJ2-1	TRBD1	TGTGCCAGCAGCCAACAGGGGGCGCTGAATGAGCAGTTCTTC	CASSQQGALNEQFF
-	TRBV6-5	TRBJ1-1	TRBD1	TGTGCCAGCAAATGGACAGGGGGTAAGAACACTGAAGCTTTCTTT	CASKWTGGKNTEAFF
-	TRBV6-5	TRBJ2-7	TRBD2	TGTGCCAGCAGCCGACTAGCGGGAGGGTACGAGCAGTACTTC	CASSRLAGGYEQYF
-	TRBV11-2	TRBJ2-3	TRBD2	TGTGCCAGCAGGATAGCGGGGAGGGACACAGATACGCAGTATTTT	CASRIAGRDTDTQYF
-	TRBV5-4	TRBJ1-6	-	TGTGCCAGCAGCTTGCAGGGAACCAATTCACCCCTCCACTTT	CASSLQGTNSPLHF
-	TRBV7-2	TRBJ2-1	TRBD2	TGTGCCAGCCTAGCGGGAACTGAGCAGTTCTTC	CASLAGTEQFF
-	TRBV9	TRBJ2-2	TRBD2	TGTGCCAGCAGCGTAGGGCCGTGGACTAGCGGGGGGACCGGGGAGCTGTTTTTT	CASSVGPWTSGGTGELFF
-	TRBV6-4	TRBJ2-2	-	TGTGCCAGCAGTGCCCAAAACACCGGGGAGCTGTTTTTT	CASSAQNTGELFF
-	TRBV6-5	TRBJ2-7	-	TGTGCCAGCAGTCCGACAGTATACTACGAGCAGTACTTC	CASSPTVYYEQYF
-	TRBV4-3	TRBJ1-5	TRBD1	TGCGCCAGCAGCCAGGAGACAGGGGCGAACAATCAGCCCCAGCATTTT	CASSQETGANNQPQHF
-	TRBV18	TRBJ1-2	TRBD1	TGTGCCAGCTCACCACCGTCGATACAGGGGCGAGTGGGCTACACCTTC	CASSPPSIQGRVGYTF
-	TRBV2	TRBJ2-5	TRBD1	TGTGCCAGCAGTGATGATTGGGGGACAGCCAGAGAGACCCAGTACTTC	CASSDDWGTARETQYF
-	TRBV4-1	TRBJ2-2	TRBD1	TGCGCCAGCAGCCAAGAGGTGAGGGGGCGAAACACCGGGGAGCTGTTTTTT	CASSQEVRGRNTGELFF
few	TRBV29-1	TRBJ1-1	-	TGCAGCGTTGAAGACGACAGGCCGAACACTGAAGCTTTCTTT	CSVEDDRPNTEAFF
-	TRBV11-2	TRBJ1-3	-	TGTGCCAGCACCCTGGGGGGGGTAAACACCATATATTTT	CASTLGGVNTIYF